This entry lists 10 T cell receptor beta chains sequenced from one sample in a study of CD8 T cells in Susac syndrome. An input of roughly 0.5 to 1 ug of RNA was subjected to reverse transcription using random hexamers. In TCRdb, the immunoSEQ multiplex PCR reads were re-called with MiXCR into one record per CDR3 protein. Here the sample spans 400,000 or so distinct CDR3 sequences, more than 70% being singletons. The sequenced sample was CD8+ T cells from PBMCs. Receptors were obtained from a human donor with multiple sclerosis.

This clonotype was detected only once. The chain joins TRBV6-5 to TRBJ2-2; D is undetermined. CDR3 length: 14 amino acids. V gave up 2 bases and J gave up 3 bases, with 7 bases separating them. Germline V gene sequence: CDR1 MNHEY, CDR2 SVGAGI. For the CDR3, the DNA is TGTGCCAGCAGTTACGAAGGGTACACCGGGGAGCTGTTTTTT. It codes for CASSYEGYTGELFF.

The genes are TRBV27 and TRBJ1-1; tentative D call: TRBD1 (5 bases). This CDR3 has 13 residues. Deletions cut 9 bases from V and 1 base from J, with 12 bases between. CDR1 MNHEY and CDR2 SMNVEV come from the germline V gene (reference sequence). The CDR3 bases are TGTGCCAGTAGTCAGGGCCAGAACACTGAAGCTTTCTTT. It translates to CASSQGQNTEAFF.

CDR3 in DNA: TGTGCCAGCAGCCAAGTTTCGCCATCTGGCGAGCAGTACTTC. Protein: CASSQVSPSGEQYF. J is TRBJ2-7 and V is TRBV3-1; D is unresolved. Germline V gene lookup returns CDR1 LGHDT and CDR2 YNNKEL (reference sequence). Trimming took 1 base from V and 6 from J, leaving 13 bases between them. The CDR3 runs to 14 residues.

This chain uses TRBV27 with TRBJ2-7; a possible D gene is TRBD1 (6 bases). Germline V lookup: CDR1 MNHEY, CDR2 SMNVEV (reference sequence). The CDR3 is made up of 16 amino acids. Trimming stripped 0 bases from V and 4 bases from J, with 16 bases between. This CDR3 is CASSLSNQGSSYEQYF. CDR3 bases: TGTGCCAGCAGTTTATCGAATCAGGGGAGTTCTTACGAGCAGTACTTC.

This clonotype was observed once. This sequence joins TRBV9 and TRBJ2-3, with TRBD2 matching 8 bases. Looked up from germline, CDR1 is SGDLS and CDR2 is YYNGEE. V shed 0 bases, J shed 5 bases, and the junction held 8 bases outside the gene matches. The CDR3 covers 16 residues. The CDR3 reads CASSVASGGIIDTQYF. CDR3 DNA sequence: TGTGCCAGCAGCGTAGCCTCGGGGGGGATTATAGATACGCAGTATTTT.

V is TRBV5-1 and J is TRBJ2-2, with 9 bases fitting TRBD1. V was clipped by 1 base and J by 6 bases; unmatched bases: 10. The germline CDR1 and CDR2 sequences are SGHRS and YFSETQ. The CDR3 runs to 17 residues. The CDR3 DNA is TGCGCCAGCAGCTTGCCCCGGGACAGGGAAAACTCCGGGGAGCTGTTTTTT. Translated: CASSLPRDRENSGELFF.

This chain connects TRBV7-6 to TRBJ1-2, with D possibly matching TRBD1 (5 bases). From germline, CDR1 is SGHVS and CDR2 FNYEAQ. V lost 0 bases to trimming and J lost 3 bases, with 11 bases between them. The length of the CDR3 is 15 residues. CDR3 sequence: CASSLAPGQDYGYTF. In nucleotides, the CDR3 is TGTGCCAGCAGCTTAGCGCCGGGGCAGGACTATGGCTACACCTTC.

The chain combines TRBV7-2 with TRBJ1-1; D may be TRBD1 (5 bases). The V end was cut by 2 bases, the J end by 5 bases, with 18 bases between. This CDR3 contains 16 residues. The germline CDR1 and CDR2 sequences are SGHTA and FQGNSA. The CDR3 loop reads CASSLFLVQGRTEAFF. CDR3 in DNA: TGTGCCAGCAGCTTATTCCTTGTGCAGGGCAGGACTGAAGCTTTCTTT.

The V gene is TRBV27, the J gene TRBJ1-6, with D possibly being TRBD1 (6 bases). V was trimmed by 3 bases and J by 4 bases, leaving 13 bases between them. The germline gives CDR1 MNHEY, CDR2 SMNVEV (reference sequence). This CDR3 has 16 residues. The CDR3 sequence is CASSFGGLSYNSPLHF. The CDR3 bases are TGTGCCAGCAGTTTCGGGGGCCTTTCTTATAATTCACCCCTCCACTTT.

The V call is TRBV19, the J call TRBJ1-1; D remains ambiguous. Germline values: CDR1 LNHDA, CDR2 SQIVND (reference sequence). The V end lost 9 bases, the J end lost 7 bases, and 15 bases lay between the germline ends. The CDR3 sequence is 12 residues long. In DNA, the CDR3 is TGTGCCAGCCGGTACATGGGCAGTGAAGCTTTCTTT. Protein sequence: CASRYMGSEAFF.